Described below is a single T cell receptor beta chain sequence and its context. This specimen belongs to a study of blood T cells in healthy people across ages. A J-beta primer mix and a sample-barcoded 5' primer were used in a second PCR of roughly 6 to 11 cycles. TCRdb re-derived calls from the 5' RACE reads in MiXCR, one entry per CDR3 protein. There are some 1.4 million distinct CDR3 sequences in the sample; 42% occur only once, and 7.9% lies in the top ten. The CDR3 totals 14 residues. Germline-derived CDR1 and CDR2 are SGHKS and YYEKEE (reference sequence). This chain joins TRBV5-5 and TRBJ2-7; TRBD2 is a possible D gene (6 bases). The DNA end lines up better with TRBJ2-5; the J call may be wrong. The specimen sequenced was blood. This clonotype originated in a woman under 30 in good health. CDR3 coding DNA: TGTGCCAGCACCCGGGACTTCGGAGGCGAGACCCAGTACTTC. Amino acids: CASTRDFGGETQYF.